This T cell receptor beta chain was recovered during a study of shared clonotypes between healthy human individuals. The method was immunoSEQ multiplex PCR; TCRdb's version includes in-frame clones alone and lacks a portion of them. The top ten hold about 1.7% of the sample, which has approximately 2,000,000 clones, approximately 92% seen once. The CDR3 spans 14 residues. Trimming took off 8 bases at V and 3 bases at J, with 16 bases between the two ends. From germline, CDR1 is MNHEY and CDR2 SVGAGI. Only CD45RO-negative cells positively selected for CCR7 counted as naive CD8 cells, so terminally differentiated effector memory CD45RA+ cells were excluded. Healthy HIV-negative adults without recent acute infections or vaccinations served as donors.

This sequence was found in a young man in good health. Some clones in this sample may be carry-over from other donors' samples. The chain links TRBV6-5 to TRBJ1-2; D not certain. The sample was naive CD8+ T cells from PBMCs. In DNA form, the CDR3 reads TGTGCCAGCTTTACCCGAGGTTGGGACTATGGCTACACCTTC. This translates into CASFTRGWDYGYTF.